This record looks at one T cell receptor (beta chain) sequence and its context. The antigen is undetermined. This sample stems from a study of post-analysis software for immune sequencing data. Study-wide background: Recorded disease courses covered relapsing-remitting, secondary progressive and progressive-relapsing multiple sclerosis. Some patients had no subtype annotation.

Libraries were made from TCR beta cDNA, and they carried unique molecular identifiers. The yield from roughly 1 to 10 million T cells was around 500,000 cDNA molecules in total. From the PCR reads, TCRdb called clonotypes with MiXCR, one entry per CDR3 protein. The repertoire holds around 700,000 distinct CDR3 sequences, with 59% as singletons. Study-wide results and limits: Five TRBV segments, including TRBV5-6, TRBV5-1 and TRBV20-1, were more frequent in patients than controls. Controls significantly exceeded multiple sclerosis patients in normalized Chao1 diversity. Samples sharing a preparation batch grouped tightly together when assessed by F measure.

Germline V gene lookup returns CDR1 MNHEY and CDR2 SVGEGT. Trimming removed 6 bases at V and 7 bases at J, with 22 bases between. This CDR3 contains 16 residues. The rearrangement uses TRBV6-2 or TRBV6-3 and TRBJ2-1, with D perhaps TRBD2 (6 bases). Input material: blood. The TCR sequence derives from a girl aged 2 to 10 with multiple sclerosis. CDR3 sequence: CASSFRRGGGPNEQFF. As DNA, the CDR3 is TGTGCCAGCAGCTTCAGGCGGGGTGGGGGTCCTAATGAGCAGTTCTTC.